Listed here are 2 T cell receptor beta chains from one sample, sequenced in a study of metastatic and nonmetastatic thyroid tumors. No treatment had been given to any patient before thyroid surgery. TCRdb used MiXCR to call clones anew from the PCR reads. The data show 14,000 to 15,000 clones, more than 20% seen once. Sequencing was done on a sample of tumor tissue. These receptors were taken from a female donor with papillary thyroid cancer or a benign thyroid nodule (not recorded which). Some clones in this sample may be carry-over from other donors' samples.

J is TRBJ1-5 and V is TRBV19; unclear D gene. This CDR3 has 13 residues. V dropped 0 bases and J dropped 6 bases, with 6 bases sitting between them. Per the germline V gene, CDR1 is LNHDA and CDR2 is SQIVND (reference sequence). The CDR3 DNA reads TGTGCCAGTAGTATAGATGCAATTCAGCCCCAGCATTTT. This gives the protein CASSIDAIQPQHF.

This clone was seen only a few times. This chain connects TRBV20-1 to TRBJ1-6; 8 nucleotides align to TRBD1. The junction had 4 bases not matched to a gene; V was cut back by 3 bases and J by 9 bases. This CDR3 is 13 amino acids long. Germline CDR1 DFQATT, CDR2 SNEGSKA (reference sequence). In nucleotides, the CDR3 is TGCAGTGCTAGGGACAGGGAAAGTTCACCCCTCCACTTT. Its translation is CSARDRESSPLHF.